The 22 T cell receptor beta chains in this list originate from one sample, sequenced in a study of blood T cell repertoires in COVID-19. Repertoires were generated with immunoSEQ multiplex PCR, while TCRdb's copy carries only in-frame clones and drops some. The sample yields over 150,000 clones, 80% to 90% seen once. Sequencing was performed on peripheral blood. The receptors shown here come from a human donor in a cohort sampled during active COVID-19.

This clone showed up many times. The chain links TRBV24-1 to TRBJ2-5; 7 bases agree with TRBD2. V lost 9 bases, J lost 7 bases, and 4 bases stayed unmatched. This CDR3 spans 11 amino acids. CDR1 and CDR2 from the germline V gene are KGHDR and SFDVKD. The CDR3 DNA is TGTGCCACCTCGTTAGCGGGGACCCAGTACTTC. It specifies CATSLAGTQYF.

Only one count was recorded for this clone. The chain uses TRBV28 and TRBJ1-4, with D unresolved. The CDR3 extends over 15 amino acids. Germline-derived CDR1 and CDR2 are MDHEN and SYDVKM. V was shortened by 6 bases and J by 3 bases, with 14 bases between the two germline ends. CDR3 sequence reads: CASRPNGDSNEKLFF. The CDR3 coding sequence is TGTGCCAGCAGACCTAACGGGGATTCTAATGAAAAACTGTTTTTT.

In the case of this clone: At one end, the junction sequence differs from germline, possibly due to a read error. The chain carries TRBV3-1 (or the pseudogene TRBV3-2) and TRBJ1-6, with D perhaps TRBD1 (6 bases). Germline CDR1 reads LGHDT; CDR2 reads YNNKEL (reference sequence). This CDR3 is 17 amino acids long. The DNA of the CDR3 is TGTGCCAGCAGCCAAGGGACAGCCAGGGGTGATAATTCACCCCTTCACTTT. Protein: CASSQGTARGDNSPLHF.

This rearrangement joins TRBV6-2 or TRBV6-3 to TRBJ2-2; possibly TRBD1 for D (5 bases). Trimming took off 2 bases at V and 2 bases at J, with 21 bases between the two ends. Germline V gene sequence: CDR1 MNHEY, CDR2 SVGEGT. This CDR3 is built from 19 residues. The CDR3 here is CASSYGQGQTWVNTGELFF. CDR3 sequence (DNA): TGTGCCAGCAGTTACGGTCAGGGCCAAACGTGGGTAAACACCGGGGAGCTGTTTTTT.

The CDR3 here is CASSDGGRLAGGHGELFF. CDR3 nucleotide sequence: TGCGCCAGCAGTGACGGGGGGAGACTAGCGGGAGGCCACGGGGAGCTGTTTTTT. The chain has TRBV10-2 and TRBJ2-2, with 13 bases that match TRBD2. This CDR3 contains 18 residues. J gave up 7 bases and V 3 bases, and 11 bases lay outside the gene matches. Germline V gene sequence: CDR1 WSHSY, CDR2 SAAADI.

The chain recombines TRBV25-1 with TRBJ2-5, with TRBD2 matching over 7 bases. This CDR3 contains 14 residues. The V and J ends lost 5 bases and 7 bases, in that order; junction bases with no gene match: 10. Germline loops: CDR1 MGHDK, CDR2 SYGVNS. CDR3 sequence: CASSPSGARATQYF. As DNA, the CDR3 is TGTGCCAGCAGTCCAAGCGGGGCCCGGGCGACCCAGTACTTC. The variable domain in full, completed from reference TRBV25-1 and TRBJ2-5, reads EADIYQTPRYLVIGTGKKITLECSQTMGHDKMYWYQQDPGMELHLIHYSYGVNSTEKGDLSSESTVSRIRTEHFPLTLESARPSHTSQYLCASSPSGARATQYFGPGTRLLVL.

The rearrangement joins TRBV5-4 to TRBJ1-4, with 12 bases that match TRBD1. The junction had 16 bases not matched to a gene; V was cut back by 3 bases and J by 7 bases. The germline V gene encodes CDR1 SGHNT and CDR2 YYREEE (reference sequence). The length of the CDR3 is 19 residues. The DNA for the CDR3 is TGTGCCAGCAGCTCCGGGACAGGGGGCCCCACAAACCCAGGTGAAAAACTGTTTTTT. Translation gives CASSSGTGGPTNPGEKLFF.

The J gene is TRBJ2-3, the V gene TRBV19; D call uncertain. V dropped 6 bases and J dropped 0 bases, with 7 bases sitting between them. The germline V gene encodes CDR1 LNHDA and CDR2 SQIVND (reference sequence). The CDR3 contains 13 residues. The CDR3 region has the DNA TGTGCCAGTAGGTCAACTAGCACAGATACGCAGTATTTT. Translation gives CASRSTSTDTQYF.

V is TRBV10-1 and J is TRBJ2-7; D might be TRBD2 (6 bases). This CDR3 has 12 amino acids. CDR1 is WNHNN, CDR2 SYGVQD, per germline (reference sequence). The germline V and J ends were trimmed by 8 bases and 3 bases, with 11 bases remaining between them. CDR3 bases: TGCGCCAGCTCCGGGGGAGACTACGAGCAGTACTTC. This encodes CASSGGDYEQYF.

This clone was observed once. The rearrangement joins TRBV5-1 to TRBJ2-7; 7 nucleotides match TRBD2. Trimming cost V 1 base and J 3 bases; bases outside gene matches: 7. CDR1 and CDR2 (germline): SGHRS, YFSETQ. The CDR3 runs to 15 residues. The CDR3 nucleotides are TGCGCCAGCAGCTTGACCCTTGGGACTAACTACGAGCAGTACTTC. It codes for CASSLTLGTNYEQYF.

This clone has just a few counts. The chain recombines TRBV28 with TRBJ2-5; the D gene is possibly TRBD1 (6 bases). Trimming shortened V by 5 bases and J by 5 bases, and 21 bases separated the two germline ends. CDR1 and CDR2 (germline): MDHEN, SYDVKM. The CDR3 has 16 amino acids. This CDR3 reads CASSPRGGPSGETQYF. The CDR3 nucleotides are TGTGCCAGCAGTCCCAGGGGCGGGCCCTCCGGGGAGACCCAGTACTTC.

The gene calls are TRBV6-5 and TRBJ2-7, with 9 nucleotides matching TRBD1. The CDR3 length is 15 residues. Germline CDR1 is MNHEY and CDR2 is SVGAGI. With 2 bases clipped from V and 3 bases from J, the junction kept 5 bases outside the gene matches. CDR3 sequence reads: CASSYATGGIYEQYF. The CDR3 DNA sequence: TGTGCCAGCAGTTACGCGACAGGGGGAATCTACGAGCAGTACTTC.

The chain links TRBV7-6 to TRBJ2-7; 9 bases line up with TRBD2. Germline CDR1 reads SGHVS; CDR2 reads FNYEAQ. Losses at the gene ends were 1 base for V and 4 bases for J; bases not matched to a gene: 8. This CDR3 is built from 16 residues. Written as DNA, the CDR3 is TGTGCCAGCAGCTTAGTCGGCGGGAGGGCCACGTACGAGCAGTACTTC. As protein: CASSLVGGRATYEQYF.

The rearrangement links TRBV6-4 to TRBJ2-3; TRBD2 matches at 7 bases. CDR3 length: 14 residues. Trimming removed 6 bases from V and 6 bases from J; junction bases left unmatched: 9. Per the germline V gene, CDR1 is MRHNA and CDR2 is SNTAGT. CDR3 sequence reads: CASSPGSGGDTQYF. The CDR3 DNA reads as TGTGCCAGCAGCCCGGGATCGGGGGGTGATACGCAGTATTTT.

V gene TRBV19 combines with J gene TRBJ1-4; the D is unclear. CDR3 length: 14 residues. Germline CDR1 LNHDA, CDR2 SQIVND (reference sequence). Trimming shortened V by 3 bases and J by 0 bases, and 5 bases separated the two germline ends. The CDR3 nucleotides read TGTGCCAGTAGTATCGGGGCAACTAATGAAAAACTGTTTTTT. This encodes CASSIGATNEKLFF.

This clone was detected only a few times. The chain recombines TRBV18 with TRBJ2-7; D may be TRBD2 (6 bases). Trimming pared 4 bases from V and 0 bases from J, leaving 10 bases between. The germline V gene encodes CDR1 KGHSH and CDR2 LQKENI. The CDR3 loop spans 14 amino acids. The CDR3 sequence: CASSLQEGSYEQYF. The CDR3 DNA reads as TGTGCCAGCTCACTACAGGAGGGCTCCTACGAGCAGTACTTC.

The V call is TRBV5-1, the J call TRBJ2-2; 10 bases agree with TRBD2. V gave up 3 bases and J gave up 7 bases; unmatched junction bases: 9. The germline V gene encodes CDR1 SGHRS and CDR2 YFSETQ. The CDR3 has 16 amino acids. CDR3 sequence reads: CASSSTPSGSIGELFF. The CDR3 bases are TGCGCCAGCAGCTCCACCCCTAGCGGGAGTATCGGGGAGCTGTTTTTT.

The rearrangement joins TRBV27 to TRBJ1-5, with no clear D. The germline V and J ends were trimmed by 6 bases and 1 base, with 13 bases remaining between them. Germline V CDR1 and CDR2: MNHEY, SMNVEV (reference sequence). The CDR3 is made up of 15 amino acids. The DNA for the CDR3 is TGTGCCAGCAGAGACAAAAGCTGGAGCAATCAGCCCCAGCATTTT. Translating it yields CASRDKSWSNQPQHF.

This chain joins TRBV27 and TRBJ1-2; 8 bases are a match to TRBD1. CDR3 length: 16 residues. Germline V lookup: CDR1 MNHEY, CDR2 SMNVEV (reference sequence). V lost 0 bases, J lost 3 bases, and 6 bases stayed unmatched. The CDR3 sequence: CASSLSGTGFYYGYTF. The CDR3 nucleotides are TGTGCCAGCAGTTTATCGGGGACAGGCTTTTACTATGGCTACACCTTC.

V is TRBV27 and J is TRBJ2-1; possible D gene TRBD2, 5 bases. The V gene lost 3 bases and the J gene lost 2 bases, with 11 bases spanning the gap. Germline CDR1 MNHEY, CDR2 SMNVEV (reference sequence). This CDR3 has 15 amino acids. The CDR3 reads CASSFERVAYNEQFF. As DNA, the CDR3 is TGTGCCAGCAGTTTTGAGAGGGTGGCCTACAATGAGCAGTTCTTC.

The sample holds a few counts of this clone. The chain employs TRBV6-5 and TRBJ2-7, with 7 bases identical to TRBD1. The germline V gene encodes CDR1 MNHEY and CDR2 SVGAGI. This CDR3 comprises 14 residues. V shed 6 bases, J shed 0 bases, and the junction held 5 bases outside the gene matches. The CDR3 region has the DNA TGTGCCAGCAGACCGGACAGGAGCTCCTACGAGCAGTACTTC. Amino acid sequence: CASRPDRSSYEQYF.

The chain joins TRBV28 to TRBJ2-7; D perhaps matches TRBD1 (7 bases). Germline V gene data show CDR1 as MDHEN and CDR2 as SYDVKM. Trimming removed 11 bases at V and 1 base at J, with 12 bases between. The CDR3 runs 12 residues. The CDR3 DNA reads as TGTGCCGCGGAGGGGGCGTCCTACGAGCAGTACTTC. Its protein is CAAEGASYEQYF.